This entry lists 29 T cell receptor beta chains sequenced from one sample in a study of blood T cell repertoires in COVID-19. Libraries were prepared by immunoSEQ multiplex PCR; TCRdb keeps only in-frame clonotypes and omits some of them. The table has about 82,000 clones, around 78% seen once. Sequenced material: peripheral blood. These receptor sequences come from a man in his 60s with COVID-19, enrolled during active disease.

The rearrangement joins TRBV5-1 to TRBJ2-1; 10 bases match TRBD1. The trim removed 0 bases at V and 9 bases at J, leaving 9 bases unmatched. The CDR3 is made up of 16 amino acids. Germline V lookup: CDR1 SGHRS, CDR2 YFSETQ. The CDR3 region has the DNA TGCGCCAGCAGCTTGGACCCCGGGACAGGGGTATCTGAGCAGTTCTTC. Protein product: CASSLDPGTGVSEQFF. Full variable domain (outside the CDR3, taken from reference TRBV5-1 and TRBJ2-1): KAGVTQTPRYLIKTRGQQVTLSCSPISGHRSVSWYQQTPGQGLQFLFEYFSETQRNKGNFPGRFSGRQFSNSRSEMNVSTLELGDSALYLCASSLDPGTGVSEQFFGPGTRLTVL.

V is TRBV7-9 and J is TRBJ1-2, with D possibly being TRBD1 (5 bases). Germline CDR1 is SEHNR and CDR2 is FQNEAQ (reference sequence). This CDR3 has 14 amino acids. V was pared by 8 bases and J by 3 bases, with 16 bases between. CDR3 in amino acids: CASAPLGAYYGYTF. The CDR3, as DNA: TGTGCCAGCGCACCTCTAGGGGCATACTATGGCTACACCTTC.

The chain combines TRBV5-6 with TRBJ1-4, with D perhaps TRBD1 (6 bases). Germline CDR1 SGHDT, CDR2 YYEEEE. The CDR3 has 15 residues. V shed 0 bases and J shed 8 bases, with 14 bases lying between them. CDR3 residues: CASSLVQGKGEKLFF. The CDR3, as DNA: TGTGCCAGCAGCTTGGTGCAGGGGAAAGGAGAAAAACTGTTTTTT.

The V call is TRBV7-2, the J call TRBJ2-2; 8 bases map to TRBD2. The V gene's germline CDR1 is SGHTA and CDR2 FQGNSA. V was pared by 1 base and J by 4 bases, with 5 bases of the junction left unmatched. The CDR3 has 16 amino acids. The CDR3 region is CASSLVSGAVTGELFF. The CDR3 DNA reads TGTGCCAGCAGCTTAGTTAGCGGGGCGGTCACCGGGGAGCTGTTTTTT.

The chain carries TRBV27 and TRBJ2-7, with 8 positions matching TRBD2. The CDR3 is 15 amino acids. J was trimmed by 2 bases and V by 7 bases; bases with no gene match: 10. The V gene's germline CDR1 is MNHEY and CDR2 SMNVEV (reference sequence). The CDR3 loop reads CASNVRGLGTYEQYF. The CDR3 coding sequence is TGTGCCAGCAACGTGAGGGGACTAGGGACCTACGAGCAGTACTTC.

For the CDR3, the DNA is TGTGCCACCAGCAGAGAGCCAGAATATTACTACAATGAGCAGTTCTTC. Translated, it gives CATSREPEYYYNEQFF. The V gene is TRBV15, the J gene TRBJ2-1; D not certain. Germline V gene sequence: CDR1 LNHNV, CDR2 YYDKDF (reference sequence). The CDR3 has 16 residues. Trimming took off 0 bases at V and 3 bases at J, with 12 bases between the two ends.

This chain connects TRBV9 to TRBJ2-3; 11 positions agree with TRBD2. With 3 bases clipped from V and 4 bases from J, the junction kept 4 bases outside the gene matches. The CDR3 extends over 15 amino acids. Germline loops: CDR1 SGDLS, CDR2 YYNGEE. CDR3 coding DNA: TGTGCCAGCAGCGAAACTAGCGGGAGAGCAGATACGCAGTATTTT. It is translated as CASSETSGRADTQYF.

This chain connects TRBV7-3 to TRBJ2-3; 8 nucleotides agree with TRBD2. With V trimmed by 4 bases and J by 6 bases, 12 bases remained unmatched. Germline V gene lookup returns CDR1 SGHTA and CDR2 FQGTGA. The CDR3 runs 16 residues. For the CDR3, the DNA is TGTGCCAGCAGCTCAAGCAGCGGGAGAGAAAGGGATACGCAGTATTTT. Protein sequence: CASSSSSGRERDTQYF.

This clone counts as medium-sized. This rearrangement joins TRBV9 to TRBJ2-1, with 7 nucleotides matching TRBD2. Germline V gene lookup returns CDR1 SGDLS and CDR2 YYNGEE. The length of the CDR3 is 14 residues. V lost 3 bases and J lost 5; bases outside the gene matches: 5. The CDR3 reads CASSGKAGHNEQFF. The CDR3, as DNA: TGTGCCAGCAGCGGAAAAGCGGGGCACAATGAGCAGTTCTTC.

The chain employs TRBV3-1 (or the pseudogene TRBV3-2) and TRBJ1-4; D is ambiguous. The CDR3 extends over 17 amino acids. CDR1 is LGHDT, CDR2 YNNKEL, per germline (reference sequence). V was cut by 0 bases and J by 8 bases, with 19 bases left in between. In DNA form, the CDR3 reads TGTGCCAGCAGCCAAGATCTCCCCGGACTCGCCCCCGAAAAACTGTTTTTT. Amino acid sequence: CASSQDLPGLAPEKLFF.

The CDR3 DNA is TGTGCCAGTTCGAACGGGGGGGACAGGGGGAGTGAGCAGTACTTC. Residues: CASSNGGDRGSEQYF. V is TRBV19 and J is TRBJ2-7; 11 nucleotides line up with TRBD1. There are 15 residues in the CDR3. V lost 8 bases to trimming and J lost 7 bases; unmatched junction nucleotides: 13. Germline CDR1 and CDR2: LNHDA and SQIVND (reference sequence).

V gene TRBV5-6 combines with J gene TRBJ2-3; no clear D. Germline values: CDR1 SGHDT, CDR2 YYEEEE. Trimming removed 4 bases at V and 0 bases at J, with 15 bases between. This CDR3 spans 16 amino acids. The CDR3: CASSVFSVRSTDTQYF. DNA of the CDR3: TGTGCCAGCAGCGTCTTCTCGGTTCGGAGCACAGATACGCAGTATTTT.

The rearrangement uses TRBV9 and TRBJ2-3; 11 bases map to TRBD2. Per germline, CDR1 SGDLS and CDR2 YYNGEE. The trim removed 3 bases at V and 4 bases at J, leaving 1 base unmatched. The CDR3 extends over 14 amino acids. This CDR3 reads CASSAGLAADTQYF. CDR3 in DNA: TGTGCCAGCAGCGCGGGACTAGCGGCAGATACGCAGTATTTT.

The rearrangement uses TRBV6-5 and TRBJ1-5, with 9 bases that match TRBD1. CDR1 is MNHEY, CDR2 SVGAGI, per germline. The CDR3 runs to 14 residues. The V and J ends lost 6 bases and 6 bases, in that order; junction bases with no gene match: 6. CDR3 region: CASSETGGLQPQHF. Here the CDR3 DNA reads TGTGCCAGCAGCGAGACAGGGGGTCTTCAGCCCCAGCATTTT.

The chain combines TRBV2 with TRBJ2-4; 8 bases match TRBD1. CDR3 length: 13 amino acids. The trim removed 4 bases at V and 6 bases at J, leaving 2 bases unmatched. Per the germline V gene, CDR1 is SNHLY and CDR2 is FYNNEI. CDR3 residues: CASSAGQGNIQYF. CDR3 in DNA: TGTGCCAGCAGTGCCGGACAGGGAAACATTCAGTACTTC. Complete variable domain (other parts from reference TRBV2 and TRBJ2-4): EPEVTQTPSHQVTQMGQEVILRCVPISNHLYFYWYRQILGQKVEFLVSFYNNEISEKSEIFDDQFSVERPDGSNFTLKIRSTKLEDSAMYFCASSAGQGNIQYFGAGTRLSVL.

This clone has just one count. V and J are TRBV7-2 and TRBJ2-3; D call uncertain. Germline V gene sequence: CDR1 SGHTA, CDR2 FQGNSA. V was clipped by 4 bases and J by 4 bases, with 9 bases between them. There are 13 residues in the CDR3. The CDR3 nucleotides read TGTGCCAGCAGCTCGAATCAGGCAGATACGCAGTATTTT. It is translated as CASSSNQADTQYF.

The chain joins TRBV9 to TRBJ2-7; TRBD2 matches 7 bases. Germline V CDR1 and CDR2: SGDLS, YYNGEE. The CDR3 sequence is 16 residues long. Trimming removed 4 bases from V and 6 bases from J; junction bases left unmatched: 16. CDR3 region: CASSRTSATLSCEQYF. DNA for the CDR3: TGTGCCAGCAGCAGAACTAGCGCCACTTTGAGCTGCGAGCAGTACTTC.

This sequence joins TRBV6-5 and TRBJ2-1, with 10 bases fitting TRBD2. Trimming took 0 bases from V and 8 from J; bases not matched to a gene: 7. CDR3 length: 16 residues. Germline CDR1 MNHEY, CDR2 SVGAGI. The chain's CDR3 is CASSYSAPGLAHEQFF. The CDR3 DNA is TGTGCCAGCAGTTACTCCGCCCCGGGACTAGCGCATGAGCAGTTCTTC.

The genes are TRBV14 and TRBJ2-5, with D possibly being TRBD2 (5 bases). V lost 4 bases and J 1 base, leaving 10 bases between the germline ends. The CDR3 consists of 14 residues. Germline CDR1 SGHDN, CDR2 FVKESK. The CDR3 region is CASSPHGSQETQYF. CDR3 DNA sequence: TGTGCCAGCAGCCCCCATGGGAGCCAAGAGACCCAGTACTTC.

This CDR3 reads CASSLVGATNTGELFF. The CDR3 bases are TGTGCCAGCAGCTTAGTCGGAGCAACGAACACCGGGGAGCTGTTTTTT. The rearrangement joins TRBV7-6 to TRBJ2-2; unclear D gene. The CDR3 totals 16 residues. Between the trimmed V and J ends, which lost 1 base and 0 bases, there was a span of 9 bases. Germline V lookup: CDR1 SGHVS, CDR2 FNYEAQ. Filled out from reference TRBV7-6 and TRBJ2-2, the complete variable domain reads GAGVSQSPRYKVTKRGQDVALRCDPISGHVSLYWYRQALGQGPEFLTYFNYEAQQDKSGLPNDRFSAERPEGSISTLTIQRTEQRDSAMYRCASSLVGATNTGELFFGEGSRLTVL.

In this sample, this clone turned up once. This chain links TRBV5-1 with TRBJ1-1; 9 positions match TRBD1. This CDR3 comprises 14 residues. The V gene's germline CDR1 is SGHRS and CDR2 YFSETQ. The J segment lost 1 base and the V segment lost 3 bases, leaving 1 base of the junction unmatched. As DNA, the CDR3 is TGCGCCAGCAGCTCGGGACAGGGGAACACTGAAGCTTTCTTT. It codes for CASSSGQGNTEAFF.

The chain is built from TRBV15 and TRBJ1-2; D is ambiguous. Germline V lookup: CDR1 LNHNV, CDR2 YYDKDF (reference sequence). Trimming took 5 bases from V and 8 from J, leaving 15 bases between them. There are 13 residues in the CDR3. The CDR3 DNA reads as TGTGCCACCAGCCTGGGCCCTGCAGTGGGCTACACCTTC. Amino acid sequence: CATSLGPAVGYTF.

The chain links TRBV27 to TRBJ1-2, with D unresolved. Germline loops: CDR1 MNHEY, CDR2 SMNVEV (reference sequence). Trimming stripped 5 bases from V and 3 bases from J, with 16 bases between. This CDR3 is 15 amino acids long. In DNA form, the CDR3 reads TGTGCCAGCAGTATTTTTGCTGGCCAGGACTATGGCTACACCTTC. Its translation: CASSIFAGQDYGYTF.

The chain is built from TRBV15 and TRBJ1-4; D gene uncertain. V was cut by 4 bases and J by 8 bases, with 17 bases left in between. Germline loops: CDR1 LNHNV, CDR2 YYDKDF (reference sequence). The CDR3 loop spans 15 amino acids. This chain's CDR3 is CATSTPGSVAEKLFF. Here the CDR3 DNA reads TGTGCCACCAGCACGCCCGGGTCGGTTGCGGAAAAACTGTTTTTT.

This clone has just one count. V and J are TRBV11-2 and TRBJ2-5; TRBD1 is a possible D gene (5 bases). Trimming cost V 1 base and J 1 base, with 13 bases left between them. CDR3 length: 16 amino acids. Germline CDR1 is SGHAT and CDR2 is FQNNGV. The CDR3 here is CASSLVRGPGQETQYF. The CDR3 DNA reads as TGTGCCAGCAGCTTAGTAAGGGGTCCCGGCCAAGAGACCCAGTACTTC.

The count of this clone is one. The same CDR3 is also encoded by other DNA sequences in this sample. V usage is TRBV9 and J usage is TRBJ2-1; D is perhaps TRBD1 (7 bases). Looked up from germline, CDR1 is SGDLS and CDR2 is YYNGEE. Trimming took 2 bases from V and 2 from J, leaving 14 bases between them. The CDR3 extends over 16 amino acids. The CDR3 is CASSVAGGSTYNEQFF. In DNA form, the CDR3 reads TGTGCCAGCAGCGTGGCAGGGGGGTCGACCTACAATGAGCAGTTCTTC.

CDR3 residues: CASSTTSGSIHEQYF. The CDR3 DNA sequence: TGTGCCAGCAGCACAACTAGCGGGAGTATCCACGAGCAGTACTTC. The rearrangement joins TRBV9 to TRBJ2-7; 11 bases are shared with TRBD2. The CDR3 is 15 amino acids. Germline V CDR1 and CDR2: SGDLS, YYNGEE. Losses at the gene ends were 4 bases for V and 5 bases for J; bases not matched to a gene: 8.

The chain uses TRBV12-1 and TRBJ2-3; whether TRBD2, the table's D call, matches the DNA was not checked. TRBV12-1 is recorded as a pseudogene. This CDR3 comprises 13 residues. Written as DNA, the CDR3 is TGTGCCGGCGACGGGAGTGATGGAGATACGCAGTATTTT. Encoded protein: CAGDGSDGDTQYF.

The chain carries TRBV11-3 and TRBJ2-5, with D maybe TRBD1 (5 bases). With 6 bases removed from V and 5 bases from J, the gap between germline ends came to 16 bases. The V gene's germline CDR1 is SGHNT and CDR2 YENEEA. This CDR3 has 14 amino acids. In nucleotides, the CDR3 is TGTGCCAGCAGACAATTATCAGCAGGGGAGACCCAGTACTTC. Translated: CASRQLSAGETQYF.